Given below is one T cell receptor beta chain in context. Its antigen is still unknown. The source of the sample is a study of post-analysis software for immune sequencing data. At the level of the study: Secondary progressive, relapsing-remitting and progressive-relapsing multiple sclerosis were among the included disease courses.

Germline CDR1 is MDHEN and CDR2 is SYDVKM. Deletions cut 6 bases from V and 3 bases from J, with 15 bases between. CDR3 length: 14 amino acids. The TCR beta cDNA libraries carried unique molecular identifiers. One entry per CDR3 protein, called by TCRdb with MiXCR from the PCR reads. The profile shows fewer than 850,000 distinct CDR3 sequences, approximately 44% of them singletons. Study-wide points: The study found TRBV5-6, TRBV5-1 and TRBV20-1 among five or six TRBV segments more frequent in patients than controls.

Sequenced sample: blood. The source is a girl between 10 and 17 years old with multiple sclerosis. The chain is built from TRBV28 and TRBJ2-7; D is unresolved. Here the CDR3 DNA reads TGTGCCAGCAGCACCCTCGTTAGGTTCTACGAGCAGTACTTC. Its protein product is CASSTLVRFYEQYF.